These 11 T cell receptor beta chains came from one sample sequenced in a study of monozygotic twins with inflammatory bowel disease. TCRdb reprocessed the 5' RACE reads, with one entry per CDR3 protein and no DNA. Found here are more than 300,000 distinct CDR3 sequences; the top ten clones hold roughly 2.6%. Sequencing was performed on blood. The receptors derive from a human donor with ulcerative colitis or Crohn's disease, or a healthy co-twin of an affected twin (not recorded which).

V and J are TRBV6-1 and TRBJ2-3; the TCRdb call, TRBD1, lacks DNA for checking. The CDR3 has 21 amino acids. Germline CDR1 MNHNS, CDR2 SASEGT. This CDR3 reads CASSEVSRDRAYRGQPDTQYF.

CDR3 sequence reads: CASSLTWGAVAYEQYF. The V call is TRBV7-3, the J call TRBJ2-7; TCRdb selects TRBD1, and the lack of DNA leaves this call unchecked. Germline V gives CDR1 SGHTA, CDR2 FQGTGA. This CDR3 region has 16 residues.

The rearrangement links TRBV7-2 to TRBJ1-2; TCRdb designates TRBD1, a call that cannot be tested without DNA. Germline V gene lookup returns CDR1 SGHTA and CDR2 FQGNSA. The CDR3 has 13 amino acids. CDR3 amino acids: CASSLGRDYGYTF.

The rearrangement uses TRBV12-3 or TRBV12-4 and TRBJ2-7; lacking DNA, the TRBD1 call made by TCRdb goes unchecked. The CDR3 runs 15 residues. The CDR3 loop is CASSRDGGSMYEQYF.

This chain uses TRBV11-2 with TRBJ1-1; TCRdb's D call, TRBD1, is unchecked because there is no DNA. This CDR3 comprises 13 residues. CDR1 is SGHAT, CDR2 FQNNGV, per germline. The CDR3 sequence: CASRNREGTEAFF.

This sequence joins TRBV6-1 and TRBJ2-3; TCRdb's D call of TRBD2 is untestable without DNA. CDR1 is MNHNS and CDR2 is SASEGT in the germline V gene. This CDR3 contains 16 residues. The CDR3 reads CASSPGTSRFTDTQYF.

The CDR3 loop is CATSDLPLASGDDEQFF. This chain uses TRBV24-1 with TRBJ2-1; TCRdb's D gene call, TRBD2, goes unchecked for lack of DNA. Germline V gives CDR1 KGHDR, CDR2 SFDVKD. The CDR3 is made up of 17 amino acids.

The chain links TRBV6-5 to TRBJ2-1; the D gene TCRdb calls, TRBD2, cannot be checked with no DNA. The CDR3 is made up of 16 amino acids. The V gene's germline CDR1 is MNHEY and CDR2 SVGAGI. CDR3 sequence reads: CASSYSIQRGYNEQFF.

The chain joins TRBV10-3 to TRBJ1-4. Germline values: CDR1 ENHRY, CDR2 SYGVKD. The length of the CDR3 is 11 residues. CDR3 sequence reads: CAISEGEKLFF.

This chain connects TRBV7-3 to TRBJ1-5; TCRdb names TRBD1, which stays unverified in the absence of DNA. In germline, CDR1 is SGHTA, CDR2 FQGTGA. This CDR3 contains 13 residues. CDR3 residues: CASSLAPGQPQHF.

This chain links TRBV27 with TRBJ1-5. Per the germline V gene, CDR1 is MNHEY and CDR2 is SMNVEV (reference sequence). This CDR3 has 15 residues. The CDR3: CASSLSTEINQPQHF.